Shown below are 25 T cell receptor beta chains from a single sample sequenced in a study of T-cell memory formation after mild COVID-19. One entry per CDR3 protein results from TCRdb running MiXCR on the 5' RACE reads. The sample has 550,000 to 650,000 distinct CDR3 sequences; around 16% are singletons. The sample was PBMCs or a T cell subset sorted from them (not recorded which). Every receptor here comes from an adult woman who had mild COVID-19 (a few samples of this study predate the infection). Cell type and time point are not known.

The V and J genes are TRBV7-9 and TRBJ1-1; D is unresolved. This CDR3 region has 15 residues. Germline-derived CDR1 and CDR2 are SEHNR and FQNEAQ (reference sequence). V lost 4 bases and J 0 bases, leaving 12 bases between the germline ends. CDR3 amino acids: CASSSKDTLNTEAFF. The CDR3 bases are TGTGCCAGCAGCTCCAAAGACACGTTGAACACTGAAGCTTTCTTT.

The J gene is TRBJ1-2, the V gene TRBV19; D gene ambiguous. Between the trimmed V and J ends, which lost 7 bases and 5 bases, there was a span of 20 bases. The germline gives CDR1 LNHDA, CDR2 SQIVND (reference sequence). The CDR3 loop spans 15 amino acids. DNA for the CDR3: TGTGCCAGTAAGAACAGCGAGGGTAACAGTTATGGCTACACCTTC. Residues: CASKNSEGNSYGYTF.

The CDR3 sequence: CASSHLRAGGNQPQHF. The DNA of the CDR3 is TGTGCCAGCAGCCACCTTCGGGCAGGGGGAAACCAGCCCCAGCATTTT. The chain couples TRBV3-1 to TRBJ1-5, with TRBD1 matching 7 bases. The CDR3 contains 16 residues. CDR1 LGHDT and CDR2 YNNKEL come from the germline V gene (reference sequence). The trim removed 3 bases at V and 7 bases at J, leaving 12 bases unmatched. Based on the CDR3 plus reference TRBV3-1 and TRBJ1-5, the full variable domain is DTAVSQTPKYLVTQMGNDKSIKCEQNLGHDTMYWYKQDSKKFLKIMFSYNNKELIINETVPNRFSPKSPDKAHLNLHINSLELGDSAVYFCASSHLRAGGNQPQHFGDGTRLSIL.

The rearrangement uses TRBV19 and TRBJ1-1, with TRBD1 matching 7 bases. The V segment lost 6 bases and the J segment 1 base; nucleotides outside the gene matches: 5. The CDR3 totals 14 residues. CDR1 LNHDA and CDR2 SQIVND come from the germline V gene (reference sequence). CDR3 nucleotide sequence: TGTGCCAGTAGCCGGGACAGCTGGAACACTGAAGCTTTCTTT. Translation gives CASSRDSWNTEAFF.

This clonotype showed up many times. The chain carries TRBV5-1 and TRBJ2-7, with TRBD2 matching 9 bases. Germline assignment: CDR1 SGHRS and CDR2 YFSETQ. The CDR3 loop spans 14 amino acids. J lost 4 bases, V lost 3 bases, and 5 bases had no gene match. CDR3 residues: CASSSSGGIYEQYF. Written as DNA, the CDR3 is TGCGCCAGCAGCTCCAGCGGGGGGATTTACGAGCAGTACTTC.

The chain joins TRBV7-2 to TRBJ1-1; 9 bases align to TRBD1. Trimming removed 2 bases from V and 6 bases from J; junction bases left unmatched: 10. The germline V gene encodes CDR1 SGHTA and CDR2 FQGNSA. This CDR3 comprises 16 residues. The chain's CDR3 is CASSLSRDRVNAEAFF. The DNA for the CDR3 is TGTGCCAGCAGCTTAAGCCGGGACAGGGTTAACGCTGAAGCTTTCTTT.

The rearrangement uses TRBV5-4 and TRBJ1-5; TRBD1 agrees at 7 bases. V lost 4 bases and J lost 2; bases outside the gene matches: 6. This CDR3 has 15 residues. Germline V gene sequence: CDR1 SGHNT, CDR2 YYREEE (reference sequence). Here the CDR3 reads CASSPGGYGNQPQHF. CDR3 bases: TGTGCCAGCAGCCCAGGGGGATATGGCAATCAGCCCCAGCATTTT. Full variable domain (outside the CDR3, taken from reference TRBV5-4 and TRBJ1-5): ETGVTQSPTHLIKTRGQQVTLRCSSQSGHNTVSWYQQALGQGPQFIFQYYREEENGRGNFPPRFSGLQFPNYSSELNVNALELDDSALYLCASSPGGYGNQPQHFGDGTRLSIL.

This clonotype was recorded at least ten times. This rearrangement joins TRBV7-3 to TRBJ1-4; 9 bases line up with TRBD1. Germline V CDR1 and CDR2: SGHTA, FQGTGA. The junction had 6 bases not matched to a gene; V was cut back by 5 bases and J by 5 bases. The CDR3 loop spans 15 amino acids. The DNA for the CDR3 is TGTGCCAGCAGCCCACCGGGACAGGGAAATGAAAAACTGTTTTTT. Translation gives CASSPPGQGNEKLFF.

This clonotype was counted between two and nine times. The chain carries TRBV7-6 and TRBJ1-4; D is unclear. The V gene lost 2 bases and the J gene lost 4 bases, with 14 bases spanning the gap. The CDR3 runs to 16 residues. CDR1 SGHVS and CDR2 FNYEAQ come from the germline V gene. The CDR3 DNA sequence: TGTGCCAGCAGCTTATGGTCTGGCGGCTATAATGAAAAACTGTTTTTT. As protein: CASSLWSGGYNEKLFF.

The chain combines TRBV10-3 with TRBJ2-7; unclear D gene. Germline V lookup: CDR1 ENHRY, CDR2 SYGVKD. The CDR3 spans 13 residues. The germline V and J ends were trimmed by 2 bases and 2 bases, with 7 bases remaining between them. The CDR3 coding sequence is TGTGCCATCAGTGAGGATGACACCTACGAGCAGTACTTC. Translated, it gives CAISEDDTYEQYF.

This clonotype was detected only a few times. The chain has TRBV29-1 and TRBJ2-3; TRBD1 aligns across 7 bases. CDR3 length equals 17 residues. V gave up 3 bases and J gave up 8 bases; unmatched junction bases: 20. Germline V gene lookup returns CDR1 SQVTM and CDR2 ANQGSEA. CDR3 loop: CSVDSAGTARFRGTQYF. In DNA form, the CDR3 reads TGCAGCGTTGATAGTGCCGGGACAGCTCGCTTCAGAGGTACGCAGTATTTT.

The chain recombines TRBV6-6 with TRBJ1-2; 7 positions match TRBD1. The V gene end was trimmed by 6 bases and the J gene end by 0 bases; junction bases not matched to a gene: 19. Looked up from germline, CDR1 is MNHNY and CDR2 is SVGAGI (reference sequence). This CDR3 is built from 19 residues. CDR3 nucleotides: TGTGCCAGCAGGGGGGACGGACGACAGGGTGGGGCTACTAACTATGGCTACACCTTC. It translates to CASRGDGRQGGATNYGYTF.

This chain connects TRBV4-1 to TRBJ2-2; weak D call: TRBD1 (5 bases). The CDR3 extends over 15 amino acids. CDR1 and CDR2 (germline): MGHRA, YSYEKL. The V end lost 2 bases, the J end lost 4 bases, and 11 bases lay between the germline ends. CDR3 nucleotide sequence: TGCGCCAGCAGCCAACAGGGAAGAGGCACCGGGGAGCTGTTTTTT. Protein: CASSQQGRGTGELFF.

This clonotype came up a few times. J is TRBJ2-7 and V is TRBV27, with 8 bases fitting TRBD1. This CDR3 contains 16 residues. V gave up 3 bases and J gave up 4 bases; unmatched junction bases: 11. Germline CDR1 and CDR2: MNHEY and SMNVEV (reference sequence). This chain's CDR3 is CASSFNFQGAEYEQYF. The CDR3, as DNA: TGTGCCAGCAGTTTCAACTTTCAGGGGGCGGAGTACGAGCAGTACTTC.

This chain connects TRBV11-2 to TRBJ1-1, with D possibly TRBD1 on 6 matching bases. Germline V gives CDR1 SGHAT, CDR2 FQNNGV. The germline V and J ends were trimmed by 5 bases and 3 bases, with 13 bases remaining between them. The CDR3 loop spans 14 amino acids. CDR3 bases: TGTGCCAGCAGCCCGGCGGGGGGGCACACTGAAGCTTTCTTT. Translated, it gives CASSPAGGHTEAFF.

The sample holds a few counts of this clonotype. This CDR3 reads CASSYSLNWYNEQFF. DNA of the CDR3: TGTGCCAGCAGTTACTCCCTGAACTGGTACAATGAGCAGTTCTTC. The V call is TRBV6-2 or TRBV6-3, the J call TRBJ2-1; D not certain. This CDR3 region has 15 residues. Germline V gene sequence: CDR1 MNHEY, CDR2 SVGEGT. V was pared by 0 bases and J by 4 bases, with 10 bases between.

This clonotype appeared a few times. The CDR3 sequence is CSARAPLAAHYEQYF. The CDR3 coding sequence is TGCAGTGCTAGAGCCCCACTAGCGGCCCACTACGAGCAGTACTTC. The chain recombines TRBV20-1 with TRBJ2-7, with TRBD2 matching over 8 bases. Germline CDR1 and CDR2: DFQATT and SNEGSKA (reference sequence). The CDR3 is 15 residues long. J lost 3 bases, V lost 1 base, and 8 bases had no gene match.

V gene TRBV11-2 combines with J gene TRBJ1-2, with 9 nucleotides matching TRBD1. Trimming at V came to 1 base and at J to 5 bases, leaving 8 bases not matched to a gene. CDR3 length: 16 amino acids. Germline loops: CDR1 SGHAT, CDR2 FQNNGV. The CDR3 here is CASSLAPGQGGYGYTF. CDR3 nucleotides: TGTGCCAGCAGCTTAGCCCCGGGACAGGGTGGATATGGCTACACCTTC.

This clonotype was seen a handful of times. The rearrangement uses TRBV20-1 and TRBJ2-1, with 11 bases identical to TRBD2. Germline lookup yields CDR1 DFQATT and CDR2 SNEGSKA (reference sequence). The CDR3 has 17 amino acids. V was pared by 2 bases and J by 3 bases, with 9 bases of the junction left unmatched. The CDR3 reads CSARLKGTSGIYNEQFF. CDR3 in DNA: TGCAGTGCTAGACTCAAGGGGACTAGCGGCATCTACAATGAGCAGTTCTTC.

V and J are TRBV18 and TRBJ1-4; perhaps TRBD1 as D (5 bases). Trimming removed 0 bases from V and 8 bases from J, with 7 bases in between. CDR1 and CDR2 from the germline V gene are KGHSH and LQKENI. The length of the CDR3 is 13 residues. The CDR3: CASSPPGVEKLFF. DNA for the CDR3: TGTGCCAGCTCACCACCGGGGGTCGAAAAACTGTTTTTT.

V and J are TRBV12-3 or TRBV12-4 and TRBJ2-4; D is uncertain. The CDR3 runs 16 residues. Trimming took 1 base from V and 10 from J, leaving 20 bases between them. The DNA for the CDR3 is TGTGCCAGCAGTTTAGATTTGTTCGGACCGAGTGATATTCAGTACTTC. It codes for CASSLDLFGPSDIQYF.

The DNA of the CDR3 is TGCAGTGCACCCCTGACAGGGAGGTCGGAGACCCAGTACTTC. Encoded protein: CSAPLTGRSETQYF. The V call is TRBV20-1, the J call TRBJ2-5; possible D gene TRBD1, 7 bases. The V end lost 6 bases, the J end lost 5 bases, and 19 bases lay between the germline ends. Germline assignment: CDR1 DFQATT and CDR2 SNEGSKA (reference sequence). The CDR3 has 14 residues.

This clonotype turned up a few times. The chain joins TRBV24-1 to TRBJ2-5; D is possibly TRBD2 (5 bases). The CDR3 spans 16 residues. With 0 bases removed from V and 4 bases from J, the gap between germline ends came to 14 bases. Germline lookup yields CDR1 KGHDR and CDR2 SFDVKD. As DNA, the CDR3 is TGTGCCACCAGTGATTTGCACGCTAGCCGTGGAGAGACCCAGTACTTC. Translating gives CATSDLHASRGETQYF.

The chain employs TRBV20-1 and TRBJ2-7; D is possibly TRBD2 (6 bases). Germline V gene data show CDR1 as DFQATT and CDR2 as SNEGSKA (reference sequence). The V and J ends lost 1 base and 4 bases respectively, with 14 bases between them. CDR3 length equals 14 residues. The CDR3 is CSARGIAASYEQYF. Written as DNA, the CDR3 is TGCAGTGCTAGAGGAATAGCGGCGTCTTACGAGCAGTACTTC.

This sequence joins TRBV6-2 or TRBV6-3 and TRBJ2-7; 11 positions match TRBD2. The CDR3 runs to 13 residues. Germline values: CDR1 MNHEY, CDR2 SVGEGT. Trimming removed 8 bases from V and 5 bases from J; junction bases left unmatched: 5. The CDR3 DNA is TGTGCCAGCGGCGAACTAGCGGGAGACGAGCAGTACTTC. Its protein product is CASGELAGDEQYF.